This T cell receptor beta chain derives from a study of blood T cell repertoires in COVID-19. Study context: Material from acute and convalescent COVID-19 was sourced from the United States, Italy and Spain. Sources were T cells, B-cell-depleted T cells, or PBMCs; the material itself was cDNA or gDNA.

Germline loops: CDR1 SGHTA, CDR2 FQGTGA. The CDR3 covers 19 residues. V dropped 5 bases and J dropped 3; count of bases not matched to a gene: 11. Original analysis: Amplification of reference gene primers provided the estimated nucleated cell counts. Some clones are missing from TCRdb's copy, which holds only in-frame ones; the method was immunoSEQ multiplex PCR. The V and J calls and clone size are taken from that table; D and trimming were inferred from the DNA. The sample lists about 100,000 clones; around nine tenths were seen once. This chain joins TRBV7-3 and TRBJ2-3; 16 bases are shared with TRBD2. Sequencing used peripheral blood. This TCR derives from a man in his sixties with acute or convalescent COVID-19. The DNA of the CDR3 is TGTGCCAGCAGCCCATTGGGACTAGCGGGAGGGTTTGGGACAGATACGCAGTATTTT. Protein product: CASSPLGLAGGFGTDTQYF.